This TCR beta chain emerged from a study of shared clonotypes between healthy human individuals. Regarding the study as a whole: Researchers found naive subsets generally carried larger estimated richness than memory subsets. Genetic and exposure-history diversity was limited by the small donor number. Non-shared clonotypes had lower generation probabilities than those shared by all four donors.

As defined, naive CD8 cells were CD45RO-negative and positively selected for CCR7, with terminally differentiated effector memory CD45RA+ cells excluded. With respect to this clone: Antigen specificity is unknown.

The genomic DNA of each subset was split evenly across several immunoSEQ plates. The table came from immunoSEQ multiplex PCR; TCRdb's copy has only in-frame clones and leaves some out. The sample yields about 580,000 clones, 98% seen once. The germline V gene has CDR1 SGHDT and CDR2 YYEEEE. The CDR3 runs to 12 residues. The germline V and J ends were trimmed by 9 bases and 5 bases, with 14 bases remaining between them. Sequences were obtained from naive CD8+ T cells sorted from blood. V and J are TRBV5-6 and TRBJ1-1, with D hard to call. The sequence came from a man aged 25 to 45 in good health. CDR3 in amino acids: CAIQVFWTEAFF. For the CDR3, the DNA is TGTGCCATCCAGGTCTTCTGGACTGAAGCTTTCTTT.